This T cell receptor (beta chain) was profiled in a study of blood T cells in healthy people across ages. Collection of 8.5 to 10 milliliters of peripheral blood was performed for each donor. Sample-barcoded 5' priming and a J-beta primer mix drove a second PCR of roughly 7 to 11 cycles. Each cDNA molecule carried a tag from a template-switch adaptor that contained 12 random nucleotides. MiXCR, applied by TCRdb to the 5' RACE reads, yields one record per CDR3 protein. The sample carries about 1.4 million distinct CDR3 sequences, almost 60% recorded once. This CDR3 has 17 amino acids. Germline loops: CDR1 MNHEY, CDR2 SVGEGT.

This TCR came from a young man in good health. The chain has TRBV6-2 or TRBV6-3 and TRBJ2-4; possible D gene TRBD2, 6 bases. The assigned J gene may be wrong: the sequence end matches TRBJ2-7 better. Sequenced sample: blood. The CDR3 sequence: CASCPEGIVTRDYEQYF. DNA for the CDR3: TGTGCCAGCTGCCCGGAGGGCATTGTAACAAGGGACTACGAGCAGTACTTC.